Following are 2 T cell receptor beta chains from one sample sequenced in a study of blood T cells in healthy people across ages. A J-beta primer mix and a sample-barcoded 5' primer were used in a second PCR of about 7 to 12 cycles. From the 5' RACE reads, TCRdb called clonotypes with MiXCR, one entry per CDR3 protein. The data contain hundreds of thousands of distinct CDR3 sequences, approximately 60% of them singletons. The material sequenced was blood. The receptors derive from a man aged 35-49 years in good health.

The chain uses TRBV10-3 and TRBJ2-1; the D is unclear. Germline assignment: CDR1 ENHRY and CDR2 SYGVKD. V was trimmed by 7 bases and J by 0 bases, leaving 13 bases between them. The CDR3 loop spans 15 amino acids. CDR3 sequence: CAITEGPSSYNEQFF. The CDR3 coding sequence is TGTGCCATCACCGAAGGACCCAGCTCCTACAATGAGCAGTTCTTC.

This clonotype was seen a few times. V and J are TRBV6-5 and TRBJ2-7; tentatively, D is TRBD1 (6 bases). The V and J ends lost 2 bases and 1 base respectively, with 21 bases between them. The CDR3 length is 18 residues. The V gene's germline CDR1 is MNHEY and CDR2 SVGAGI. The CDR3 nucleotides read TGTGCCAGCAGTTACGCCCACAGGGTTCCCGGTGATTCCTACGAGCAGTACTTC. It is translated as CASSYAHRVPGDSYEQYF.